The clone carrying this TCR beta chain was recorded only once. These data come from a study of shared clonotypes between healthy human individuals. Genomic DNA of unsorted samples came from roughly 90 million PBMCs. Produced via immunoSEQ multiplex PCR; TCRdb's table is partial and in-frame only. Of about 490,000 clones in the sample, 79% are singletons; the top ten hold approximately 12%. Germline CDR1 SGHVS, CDR2 FQNEAQ. Trimming left V 0 bases short and J 0 bases short, with 8 bases between. This CDR3 spans 16 amino acids. The sequence derives from a middle-aged woman in good health. Some clones in this sample may be carry-over from other donors' samples. V is TRBV7-8 and J is TRBJ1-4, with D perhaps TRBD1 (5 bases). Sequenced material: PBMCs. The CDR3 sequence: CASSLAGGTTNEKLFF. As DNA, the CDR3 is TGTGCCAGCAGCTTAGCTGGGGGGACAACTAATGAAAAACTGTTTTTT. Supplemented by reference TRBV7-8 and TRBJ1-4, the full variable domain reads GAGVSQSPRYKVAKRGQDVALRCDPISGHVSLFWYQQALGQGPEFLTYFQNEAQLDKSGLPSDRFFAERPEGSVSTLKIQRTQQEDSAVYLCASSLAGGTTNEKLFFGSGTQLSVL.